The 20 T cell receptor beta chains below were found in one sample sequenced in a study of CD8+ T cells in alopecia areata. The treatment here: oral pan-JAK inhibitor, 5-10 mg twice daily. RNA, once extracted, was reverse transcribed into cDNA for use as the sequencing template. Measured with immunoSEQ multiplex PCR; TCRdb has only the in-frame clones, and not every one. The repertoire consists of 95,000 to 100,000 clones, with 50% to 75% occurring once and the leading ten covering around 15%. Here the sequenced sample was CD8+ T cells sorted from blood, taken at week 4, from a patient treated with tofacitinib. The source is a human donor with alopecia areata.

This chain connects TRBV30 to TRBJ2-3; a possible D gene is TRBD2 (5 bases). Germline CDR1 reads GTSNPN; CDR2 reads SVGIG (reference sequence). V lost 2 bases, J lost 1 base, and 7 bases lay in between. This CDR3 contains 13 residues. The chain's CDR3 is CAWSHGGTDTQYF. The CDR3 nucleotides are TGTGCCTGGAGTCACGGGGGCACAGATACGCAGTATTTT.

The rearrangement joins TRBV29-1 to TRBJ2-1; TRBD2 agrees at 8 bases. This CDR3 contains 15 residues. Trimming at V came to 0 bases and at J to 10 bases, leaving 11 bases not matched to a gene. Germline V gives CDR1 SQVTM, CDR2 ANQGSEA. The chain's CDR3 is CSVEDPAGVASEQFF. As DNA, the CDR3 is TGCAGCGTTGAAGATCCAGCGGGAGTAGCAAGCGAGCAGTTCTTC.

The table lists this clone with a few counts. The J gene is TRBJ1-4, the V gene TRBV11-2, with D possibly TRBD1 on 6 matching bases. V gave up 6 bases and J gave up 8 bases, with 16 bases separating them. The CDR3 is made up of 14 amino acids. The germline V gene has CDR1 SGHAT and CDR2 FQNNGV. Here the CDR3 DNA reads TGTGCCAGCAGTTCGCTAGGGGGAGTCGAAAAACTGTTTTTT. Amino acid sequence: CASSSLGGVEKLFF.

This clone was observed a few times. The V and J genes are TRBV2 and TRBJ2-7; D is ambiguous. The CDR3 extends over 13 amino acids. Germline CDR1 is SNHLY and CDR2 is FYNNEI. V lost 3 bases and J lost 3, with 9 bases in between. DNA for the CDR3: TGTGCCAGCAGTGAGGGCCTAGGCTACGAGCAGTACTTC. It yields the protein CASSEGLGYEQYF.

V and J are TRBV7-9 and TRBJ2-1, with no clear D. The germline V gene encodes CDR1 SEHNR and CDR2 FQNEAQ (reference sequence). V dropped 5 bases and J dropped 11 bases, with 10 bases sitting between them. The CDR3 runs 11 residues. The CDR3 loop is CASSVGTQQFF. DNA for the CDR3: TGTGCCAGCAGCGTGGGAACCCAGCAGTTCTTC.

CDR3: CASSLGREDTQYF. The CDR3, as DNA: TGCGCCAGCAGCTTGGGTCGGGAAGATACGCAGTATTTT. The V gene is TRBV5-1, the J gene TRBJ2-3; D is possibly TRBD2 (5 bases). CDR1 and CDR2 (germline): SGHRS, YFSETQ. Trimming left V 0 bases short and J 5 bases short, with 7 bases between. The length of the CDR3 is 13 residues.

This clone was recorded once. For the CDR3, the DNA is TGTGCCAGCAGCGCCGGGACAGGTGTTACCTACGAGCAGTACTTC. It is translated as CASSAGTGVTYEQYF. V is TRBV9 and J is TRBJ2-7, with TRBD1 identical over 8 bases. Germline V gene lookup returns CDR1 SGDLS and CDR2 YYNGEE. The V gene end was trimmed by 3 bases and the J gene end by 2 bases; junction bases not matched to a gene: 7. The CDR3 covers 15 residues.

The chain couples TRBV4-1 to TRBJ1-1; 7 nucleotides line up with TRBD1. V was pared by 3 bases and J by 4 bases, with 8 bases of the junction left unmatched. The germline gives CDR1 MGHRA, CDR2 YSYEKL. The CDR3 extends over 15 amino acids. The CDR3 DNA follows: TGCGCCAGCAGCCAGGAACCCCAGGGGGTCACTGAAGCTTTCTTT. Its protein is CASSQEPQGVTEAFF.

Only a few counts were recorded for this clone. The rearrangement joins TRBV29-1 to TRBJ2-5, with TRBD2 identical over 8 bases. The CDR3 spans 14 residues. Germline CDR1 is SQVTM and CDR2 is ANQGSEA. After removal of 7 bases from V and 1 base from J, the junction contained 8 bases not matched to a gene. The CDR3 DNA reads TGCAGCGCCCTACTAGCGGAGCCCCAAGAGACCCAGTACTTC. This gives the protein CSALLAEPQETQYF.

This sequence joins TRBV5-6 and TRBJ1-2; TRBD1 matches 8 bases. The ends lost 5 bases at V and 4 bases at J; junction bases unmatched: 7. This CDR3 is 14 amino acids long. Germline CDR1 reads SGHDT; CDR2 reads YYEEEE. The CDR3 spells CASSWTGFAYGYTF. In nucleotides, the CDR3 is TGTGCCAGCAGTTGGACAGGGTTTGCCTATGGCTACACCTTC. Complete variable domain (other parts from reference TRBV5-6 and TRBJ1-2): DAGVTQSPTHLIKTRGQQVTLRCSPKSGHDTVSWYQQALGQGPQFIFQYYEEEERQRGNFPDRFSGHQFPNYSSELNVNALLLGDSALYLCASSWTGFAYGYTFGSGTRLTVV.

CDR3 in amino acids: CASSSKPGQGLSSYEQYF. The CDR3 DNA reads as TGTGCCAGCAGCTCGAAACCGGGACAGGGCTTAAGCTCCTACGAGCAGTACTTC. The chain uses TRBV5-6 and TRBJ2-7, with 9 bases that match TRBD1. With 3 bases clipped from V and 0 bases from J, the junction kept 13 bases outside the gene matches. The CDR3 is 18 residues long. Germline V CDR1 and CDR2: SGHDT, YYEEEE.

This clone occurred a few times. The rearrangement joins TRBV6-6 to TRBJ1-2; the D is unclear. CDR3 length: 15 residues. The germline V and J ends were trimmed by 0 bases and 4 bases, with 12 bases remaining between them. Germline lookup yields CDR1 MNHNY and CDR2 SVGAGI (reference sequence). The CDR3 nucleotides read TGTGCCAGCAGTTACTCGAGTCGATACCCCTATGGCTACACCTTC. This translates into CASSYSSRYPYGYTF.

This chain connects TRBV6-5 to TRBJ2-5; D possibly uses TRBD1 or TRBD2 (5 bases each). CDR1 MNHEY and CDR2 SVGAGI come from the germline V gene. The CDR3 contains 14 residues. V gave up 4 bases and J gave up 5 bases, with 14 bases separating them. The DNA for the CDR3 is TGTGCCAGCAGTTCTTCAGGGAGCTGGGAGACCCAGTACTTC. Translating it yields CASSSSGSWETQYF.

This chain's CDR3 is CASSLTLPQETQYF. The CDR3 DNA reads TGTGCCAGCAGCTTAACGCTACCCCAAGAGACCCAGTACTTC. This chain uses TRBV13 with TRBJ2-5; D gene uncertain. V was trimmed by 2 bases and J by 1 base, leaving 8 bases between them. This CDR3 has 14 amino acids. CDR1 and CDR2 (germline): PRHDT, FYEKMQ (reference sequence).

For the CDR3, the DNA is TGTGCCAGTTCAAGCGGAGGTTACAATGAGCAGTTCTTC. It encodes CASSSGGYNEQFF. V is TRBV19 and J is TRBJ2-1; weak D call: TRBD2 (5 bases). V shed 8 bases and J shed 4 bases, with 12 bases lying between them. The germline V gene encodes CDR1 LNHDA and CDR2 SQIVND (reference sequence). CDR3 length: 13 residues. Drawing the rest from reference TRBV19 and TRBJ2-1, the complete variable domain is DGGITQSPKYLFRKEGQNVTLSCEQNLNHDAMYWYRQDPGQGLRLIYYSQIVNDFQKGDIAEGYSVSREKKESFPLTVTSAQKNPTAFYLCASSSGGYNEQFFGPGTRLTVL.

V usage is TRBV9 and J usage is TRBJ1-5; D is possibly TRBD1 (5 bases). V was trimmed by 3 bases and J by 4 bases, leaving 14 bases between them. This CDR3 is 15 amino acids long. Germline values: CDR1 SGDLS, CDR2 YYNGEE. The CDR3 is CASSEGGQPNQPQHF. DNA of the CDR3: TGTGCCAGCAGCGAGGGTGGACAACCAAATCAGCCCCAGCATTTT.

This clone was found many times. V and J are TRBV28 and TRBJ1-1; D may be TRBD1 (5 bases). The CDR3 runs 15 residues. V was pared by 3 bases and J by 4 bases, with 15 bases between. In germline, CDR1 is MDHEN, CDR2 SYDVKM. CDR3 coding DNA: TGTGCCAGCAGTTTCGGGCGGGGGGTATTCACTGAAGCTTTCTTT. The encoded protein is CASSFGRGVFTEAFF.

The CDR3 DNA reads TGTGCCAGCAGTGGACAGGGCGGGAACGAGCAGTACTTC. As protein: CASSGQGGNEQYF. V and J are TRBV27 and TRBJ2-7; TRBD1 aligns across 8 bases. The CDR3 extends over 13 amino acids. With V trimmed by 5 bases and J by 5 bases, 5 bases remained unmatched. The germline CDR1 and CDR2 sequences are MNHEY and SMNVEV (reference sequence).

This clone was seen only a few times. The V gene is TRBV21-1, the J gene TRBJ1-1. TRBV21-1 is described as a pseudogene. This CDR3 has 13 residues. The DNA for the CDR3 is TGTGCCAGCAGCCACCGGTGGCACCCTGAAGCTTTCTTT. Its protein product is CASSHRWHPEAFF.

The J gene is TRBJ1-2, the V gene TRBV4-2; no clear D gene. Germline values: CDR1 LGHNA, CDR2 YNFKEQ. The CDR3 contains 16 residues. V lost 0 bases to trimming and J lost 4 bases, with 15 bases between them. The CDR3 DNA reads TGTGCCAGCAGCCAAGATCGAAACAGTCGGAGCTATGGCTACACCTTC. Its translation: CASSQDRNSRSYGYTF.